The 23 T cell receptor beta chains in this list originate from one sample, sequenced in a study of T-cell reconstitution after alpha-beta-depleted transplantation in children. Overall study findings and caveats: One year after transplant, T-cell counts and diversity came mostly from newly produced T cells.

Preparation of the TCRbeta library involved a method that used unique molecular identifiers. A single record per CDR3 protein comes from TCRdb applying MiXCR to the PCR reads. The table includes around 270,000 distinct CDR3 sequences, nearly 8% detected once. These TCRs are of unknown antigen specificity. Sequencing was performed on peripheral blood, taken 360 days after TCRalphabeta/CD19-depleted stem cell transplant. These receptor sequences come from a female patient aged 2 to 10 who had a stem cell transplant for Fanconi anemia, so the T cells may come from the graft donor.

This clonotype has only a few counts. Here the CDR3 DNA reads TGTGCCAGCACCAAGGGGCTAGCGGGGGGCCTACGTGGCACCGGGGAGCTGTTTTTT. This translates into CASTKGLAGGLRGTGELFF. The chain is built from TRBV2 and TRBJ2-2, with 11 bases matching TRBD2. Germline V gives CDR1 SNHLY, CDR2 FYNNEI. This CDR3 is built from 19 residues. Germline trimming cut 7 bases from V and 4 bases from J; bases unmatched to any gene: 17.

This clonotype was counted ten times or more. This rearrangement joins TRBV5-1 to TRBJ2-4, with a possible D match to TRBD2 (6 bases). The germline V gene encodes CDR1 SGHRS and CDR2 YFSETQ. Trimming took off 4 bases at V and 3 bases at J, with 8 bases between the two ends. The CDR3 totals 13 residues. CDR3 nucleotide sequence: TGCGCCAGCAGCCTGGGGGGCAAAAACATTCAGTACTTC. It is translated as CASSLGGKNIQYF.

The rearrangement uses TRBV20-1 and TRBJ1-1; D is unclear. CDR3 length equals 15 residues. The V and J ends lost 5 bases and 2 bases respectively, with 18 bases between them. Germline V gene data show CDR1 as DFQATT and CDR2 as SNEGSKA (reference sequence). This CDR3 reads CSADTGRPDNTEAFF. In DNA, the CDR3 is TGCAGTGCTGACACGGGCCGACCGGATAACACTGAAGCTTTCTTT.

The sample holds a few counts of this clonotype. In DNA form, the CDR3 reads TGTGCCAGCAGTTACGGAGGCGAGCAGTACGTC. Translated, it gives CASSYGGEQYV. This rearrangement joins TRBV6-5 to TRBJ2-7; a weak D match, TRBD2 (5 bases). The CDR3 has 11 residues. Trimming took off 2 bases at V and 6 bases at J, with 5 bases between the two ends. CDR1 is MNHEY, CDR2 SVGAGI, per germline.

This clonotype was detected a few times. The V call is TRBV12-3 or TRBV12-4, the J call TRBJ1-1, with D uncertain. V was shortened by 5 bases and J by 5 bases, with 15 bases between the two germline ends. The CDR3 length is 14 residues. The CDR3 reads CASSHNHRRTEAFF. Here the CDR3 DNA reads TGTGCCAGCAGTCATAACCACCGGCGGACTGAAGCTTTCTTT.

In its sample, this clonotype was seen many times. The chain couples TRBV7-9 to TRBJ2-1; a possible D gene is TRBD2 (6 bases). V lost 4 bases, J lost 4 bases, and 26 bases lay in between. This CDR3 contains 19 residues. Germline values: CDR1 SEHNR, CDR2 FQNEAQ (reference sequence). The CDR3 DNA reads as TGTGCCAGCAGCTCCCTCCGCGGGATCGAGGCTTATACTTACAATGAGCAGTTCTTC. Protein: CASSSLRGIEAYTYNEQFF.

This clonotype came up many times. CDR3 DNA: TGTGCCACCAGCAGAGTAAATCAGCCCCAGCATTTT. Its protein is CATSRVNQPQHF. The V and J genes are TRBV15 and TRBJ1-5; D remains unclear. This CDR3 contains 12 residues. Trimming stripped 1 base from V and 4 bases from J, with 2 bases between. Germline assignment: CDR1 LNHNV and CDR2 YYDKDF (reference sequence).

A few counts support this clonotype. The V call is TRBV28, the J call TRBJ2-7, with 9 bases matching TRBD2. This CDR3 has 15 residues. Trimming cost V 6 bases and J 4 bases; bases outside gene matches: 10. Germline CDR1 and CDR2: MDHEN and SYDVKM. CDR3 region: CASSFERGVRYEQYF. The DNA of the CDR3 is TGTGCCAGCAGCTTTGAGCGGGGGGTGAGGTACGAGCAGTACTTC.

V gene TRBV5-6 combines with J gene TRBJ1-1, with unresolved D. Trimming stripped 1 base from V and 4 bases from J, with 8 bases between. The CDR3 sequence is 13 residues long. Looked up from germline, CDR1 is SGHDT and CDR2 is YYEEEE. This CDR3 is CASSLRRFTEAFF. The DNA for the CDR3 is TGTGCCAGCAGCTTGCGGCGGTTCACTGAAGCTTTCTTT.

V usage is TRBV6-2 or TRBV6-3 and J usage is TRBJ2-5, with a weak D call TRBD1 (5 bases). The CDR3 is made up of 11 amino acids. Germline CDR1 and CDR2: MNHEY and SVGEGT. Trimming removed 6 bases from V and 10 bases from J, with 12 bases in between. The CDR3 region has the DNA TGTGCCAGCAGGGACCCAGGGATCCAGTACTTC. This codes for CASRDPGIQYF.

This clonotype turned up a few times. The V call is TRBV28, the J call TRBJ1-5; D may be TRBD1 (5 bases). The CDR3 runs 14 residues. Germline CDR1 and CDR2: MDHEN and SYDVKM. Trimming cost V 8 bases and J 7 bases, with 18 bases left between them. In DNA form, the CDR3 reads TGTGCCAGCGCAAGAGCGGGGACCGGCCAGCCCCAGCATTTT. Encoded protein: CASARAGTGQPQHF.

This clonotype occurred many times. This chain connects TRBV5-1 to TRBJ2-7; maybe TRBD1 (6 bases). Germline V gene data show CDR1 as SGHRS and CDR2 as YFSETQ. V lost 1 base to trimming and J lost 5 bases, with 13 bases between them. The CDR3 spans 14 residues. In DNA form, the CDR3 reads TGCGCCAGCAGCTTGTTGGTGAACAGGGACGAGCAGTACTTC. This gives the protein CASSLLVNRDEQYF.

This clonotype was picked up a small number of times. The chain joins TRBV15 to TRBJ1-4; D not resolved. V lost 5 bases to trimming and J lost 8 bases, with 18 bases between them. This CDR3 spans 15 amino acids. CDR1 and CDR2 (germline): LNHNV, YYDKDF (reference sequence). CDR3 DNA sequence: TGTGCCACCAGCCGGGGTGGAGCTAACGCGGAAAAACTGTTTTTT. Protein: CATSRGGANAEKLFF.

This clonotype has at least ten counts. The chain employs TRBV2 and TRBJ2-3, with a tentative D call TRBD2 (6 bases). The ends were cut back, 1 base at V and 2 bases at J, with 13 bases in the middle. The CDR3 is 16 residues long. The germline gives CDR1 SNHLY, CDR2 FYNNEI. CDR3 residues: CASSEELAGLTDTQYF. Written as DNA, the CDR3 is TGTGCCAGCAGTGAAGAGCTCGCGGGACTCACAGATACGCAGTATTTT.

The table lists this clonotype with many counts. The chain combines TRBV5-1 with TRBJ2-1; 9 bases are shared with TRBD1. The CDR3 runs 16 residues. Germline CDR1 is SGHRS and CDR2 is YFSETQ. The junction had 4 bases not matched to a gene; V was cut back by 1 base and J by 2 bases. CDR3: CASSLMGQGPYNEQFF. CDR3 DNA sequence: TGCGCCAGCAGCTTGATGGGACAGGGACCCTACAATGAGCAGTTCTTC.

This clonotype appeared many times. V gene TRBV20-1 combines with J gene TRBJ2-2, with 7 bases fitting TRBD1. The CDR3 sequence is 16 residues long. Germline V gene sequence: CDR1 DFQATT, CDR2 SNEGSKA (reference sequence). V trimming: 5 bases; J trimming: 3 bases; junction bases outside the gene matches: 12. CDR3 nucleotides: TGCAGTGCTCCGGACAGGCACAAAGGGGACACCGGGGAGCTGTTTTTT. Protein sequence: CSAPDRHKGDTGELFF.

This clonotype was seen many times. This chain joins TRBV7-9 and TRBJ1-1; D is uncertain. Between the trimmed V and J ends, which lost 0 bases and 3 bases, there was a span of 2 bases. This CDR3 is 12 amino acids long. Germline V gene sequence: CDR1 SEHNR, CDR2 FQNEAQ (reference sequence). The CDR3 nucleotides read TGTGCCAGCAGCTTAGCCTACACTGAAGCTTTCTTT. Translating it yields CASSLAYTEAFF. Together with reference TRBV7-9 and TRBJ1-1, the CDR3 gives the full variable domain: DTGVSQNPRHKITKRGQNVTFRCDPISEHNRLYWYRQTLGQGPEFLTYFQNEAQLEKSRLLSDRFSAERPKGSFSTLEIQRTEQGDSAMYLCASSLAYTEAFFGQGTRLTVV.

This clonotype showed up just a few times. The CDR3 is CASSDDRGFQYF. CDR3 coding DNA: TGTGCCAGCAGTGACGACAGGGGATTTCAGTACTTC. This chain uses TRBV2 with TRBJ2-7, with TRBD1 matching 8 bases. This CDR3 has 12 amino acids. J lost 10 bases, V lost 3 bases, and 5 bases had no gene match. Germline V lookup: CDR1 SNHLY, CDR2 FYNNEI.

This clonotype occurred many times. The V and J genes are TRBV5-5 and TRBJ2-2; perhaps TRBD1 as D (5 bases). Germline V gene lookup returns CDR1 SGHKS and CDR2 YYEKEE (reference sequence). The CDR3 runs 14 residues. The DNA of the CDR3 is TGTGGCACAGGTCCTTACGCGAACACCGGGGAGCTGTTTTTT. Encoded protein: CGTGPYANTGELFF.

This clonotype was found many times. The chain joins TRBV6-5 to TRBJ1-6, with 7 bases identical to TRBD1. Germline V lookup: CDR1 MNHEY, CDR2 SVGAGI. This CDR3 contains 14 residues. The trim removed 0 bases at V and 8 bases at J, leaving 1 base unmatched. CDR3 DNA sequence: TGTGCCAGCAGTTACTCAGGGGGCGATTCACCCCTCCACTTT. Translation gives CASSYSGGDSPLHF.

This clonotype has more than one count but fewer than ten. The chain is built from TRBV5-1 and TRBJ1-5; D not resolved. The CDR3 loop spans 15 amino acids. V shed 4 bases and J shed 2 bases, with 13 bases lying between them. Germline CDR1 is SGHRS and CDR2 is YFSETQ. The CDR3, as DNA: TGCGCCAGCAGCCTCGACCCCCTAGGCAATCAGCCCCAGCATTTT. Translation gives CASSLDPLGNQPQHF.

Ten or more counts support this clonotype. The genes are TRBV27 and TRBJ2-1; D is unclear. V was cut by 6 bases and J by 7 bases, with 16 bases left in between. The CDR3 sequence is 14 residues long. Germline-derived CDR1 and CDR2 are MNHEY and SMNVEV (reference sequence). CDR3 in amino acids: CASRVVRARNEQFF. Written as DNA, the CDR3 is TGTGCCAGCAGAGTAGTTAGGGCCCGAAATGAGCAGTTCTTC.

This clonotype showed up many times. The chain has TRBV10-3 and TRBJ1-3, with a tentative D call TRBD1 (5 bases). The CDR3 contains 14 residues. V lost 11 bases and J lost 1, with 15 bases in between. Germline assignment: CDR1 ENHRY and CDR2 SYGVKD. The CDR3 region is CAANGGESGNTIYF. The CDR3 bases are TGTGCCGCAAATGGAGGGGAGTCTGGAAACACCATATATTTT.